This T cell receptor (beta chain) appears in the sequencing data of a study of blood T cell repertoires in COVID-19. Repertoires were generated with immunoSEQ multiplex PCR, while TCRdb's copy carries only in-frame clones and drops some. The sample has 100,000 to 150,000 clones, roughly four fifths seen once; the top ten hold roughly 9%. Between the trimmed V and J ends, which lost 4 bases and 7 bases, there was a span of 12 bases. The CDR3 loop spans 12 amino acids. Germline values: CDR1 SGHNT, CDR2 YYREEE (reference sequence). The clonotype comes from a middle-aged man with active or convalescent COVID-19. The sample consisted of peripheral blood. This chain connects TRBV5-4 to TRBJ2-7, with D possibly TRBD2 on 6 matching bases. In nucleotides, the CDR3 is TGTGCCAGCAGCACGGACTATTCTGAGCAGTACTTC. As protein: CASSTDYSEQYF.